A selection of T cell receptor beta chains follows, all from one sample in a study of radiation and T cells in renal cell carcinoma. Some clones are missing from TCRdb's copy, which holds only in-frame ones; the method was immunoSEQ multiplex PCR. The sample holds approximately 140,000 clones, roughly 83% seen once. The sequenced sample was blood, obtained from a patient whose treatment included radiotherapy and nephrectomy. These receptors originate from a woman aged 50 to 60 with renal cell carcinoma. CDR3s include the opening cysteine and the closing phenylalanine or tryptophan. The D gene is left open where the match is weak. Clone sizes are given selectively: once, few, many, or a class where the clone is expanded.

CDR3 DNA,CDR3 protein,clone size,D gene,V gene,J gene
TGTGCCAGCAGTGCCCAACAGGGCCCCTACGAGCAGTACTTC,CASSAQQGPYEQYF,.,.,TRBV6-5,TRBJ2-7
TGTGCCAGCAGCTTAGACCCCAGGGGTGCCACTGAAGCTTTCTTT,CASSLDPRGATEAFF,.,.,TRBV7-2,TRBJ1-1
TGTGCCAGCAGTTTGGGACTAGCGGCGAACACCGGGGAGCTGTTTTTT,CASSLGLAANTGELFF,.,TRBD2,TRBV27,TRBJ2-2
TGTGCCAGCAATTTGGGAGCCTGGGAGACCCAGTACTTC,CASNLGAWETQYF,.,.,TRBV2,TRBJ2-5
TGTGCCAGCAGACCGACAGGGATCGCCTACGAGCAGTACTTC,CASRPTGIAYEQYF,.,TRBD1,TRBV6-5,TRBJ2-7
TGCGCCAGCGGGACACTGAACACCGGGGAGCTGTTTTTT,CASGTLNTGELFF,.,.,TRBV10-1,TRBJ2-2
TGTGCCAGCAGCTTGCTTCGGGACCCAGGGAGTCCCCAGCATTTT,CASSLLRDPGSPQHF,.,.,TRBV7-8,TRBJ1-5
TGTGCCAGCAGCCAGCTCGAGGGGGGCGCACCAGATACGCAGTATTTT,CASSQLEGGAPDTQYF,.,.,TRBV14,TRBJ2-3
TGTGCCAGCAGACTACAGGGGCCTACGGGAAAACTGTTTTTT,CASRLQGPTGKLFF,.,TRBD1,TRBV27,TRBJ1-4
TGTGCCAGCTCACCGGGGGACACTGAAGCTTTCTTT,CASSPGDTEAFF,.,.,TRBV18,TRBJ1-1
TGTGCCAGCAGTGAAGCGAGGAACGAGCAGTACTTC,CASSEARNEQYF,.,.,TRBV2,TRBJ2-7
TGCGCCAGCAGCCAAGACAGGGGACCTAATGAAAAACTGTTTTTT,CASSQDRGPNEKLFF,few,.,TRBV4-3,TRBJ1-4
TGTGCCTGGAGTGTACTTCGGGGGGGAGACCTAAGCTCCTACAATGAGCAGTTCTTC,CAWSVLRGGDLSSYNEQFF,.,TRBD2,TRBV30,TRBJ2-1
TGCGCCAGCAGTGCCGCGGGTGGAAACATTCAGTACTTC,CASSAAGGNIQYF,few,.,TRBV10-1,TRBJ2-4
TGCGCCAGCAGCGCTCTCGGGTCCGGGGAGCTGTTTTTT,CASSALGSGELFF,.,.,TRBV5-1,TRBJ2-2
TGCGCCAGCGGTCAGGACAGGGCCTACGAGCAGTACTTC,CASGQDRAYEQYF,few,TRBD1,TRBV5-1,TRBJ2-7
TGCGCCAGCAGCCAAGATGGGGGAAACACCGGGGAGCTGTTTTTT,CASSQDGGNTGELFF,.,.,TRBV4-1,TRBJ2-2
TGCGCCAGCAGCTTCGGACTAGCGGGGGGTCAAGAGACCCAGTACTTC,CASSFGLAGGQETQYF,.,TRBD2,TRBV5-1,TRBJ2-5
TGTGCCAGCAGTGAAGCGACACCGGGACTAGCGGGCACAGACAATGAGCAGTTCTTC,CASSEATPGLAGTDNEQFF,few,TRBD2,TRBV6-1,TRBJ2-1
TGTGCCAGCAGTTCAATTTCGACGGTTAACTATGGCTACACCTTC,CASSSISTVNYGYTF,.,.,TRBV2,TRBJ1-2
TGCGCCAGCAGCTTGGACGACGCTCAGCCCCAGCATTTT,CASSLDDAQPQHF,once,.,TRBV5-1,TRBJ1-5
TGCGCCAGCAGCCAAGATCCTAGTTTCAGCCATGAGCAGTTCTTC,CASSQDPSFSHEQFF,once,.,TRBV4-1,TRBJ2-1
TGTGCCAGCAGCCAGGAGGACAGAGTGTTTAGAAACACCATATATTTT,CASSQEDRVFRNTIYF,.,.,TRBV14,TRBJ1-3
TGTGCCAGTAGCAATCTCCCCAACAATGAGCAGTTCTTC,CASSNLPNNEQFF,.,.,TRBV19,TRBJ2-1
TGCGCCAGCAGCCAAACCGGCGGCGGCCGCACAGATACGCAGTATTTT,CASSQTGGGRTDTQYF,once,.,TRBV4-1,TRBJ2-3
TGTGCCAGCTCACCAAGGACAGGGGAGGCGAATGAGCAGTTCTTC,CASSPRTGEANEQFF,few,TRBD1,TRBV18,TRBJ2-1
TGTGCCAACCGGAGGGAGCAGTACTTC,CANRREQYF,.,.,TRBV6-5,TRBJ2-7
TGCAGCTTAAAAGAGGACACTGAAGCTTTCTTT,CSLKEDTEAFF,.,.,TRBV29-1,TRBJ1-1
TGTGCCAGCAGCTTGTCAGGGGTGAACACTGAAGCTTTCTTT,CASSLSGVNTEAFF,few,.,TRBV11-3,TRBJ1-1
TGTGCCAGCAGTGTTACAGGGGTGGGATCCTACGAGCAGTACTTC,CASSVTGVGSYEQYF,.,TRBD1,TRBV27,TRBJ2-7
TGTGCCTTCCCTATCCCCCGCTCCTACAATGAGCAGTTCTTC,CAFPIPRSYNEQFF,.,.,TRBV7-9,TRBJ2-1
TGTGCCAGCAGCCTCGGGATCCGGGAGCTGTTTTTT,CASSLGIRELFF,.,.,TRBV11-2,TRBJ2-2
TGTGCCAGCAGCTTGGGGTGGAGCGAGCAGTACTTC,CASSLGWSEQYF,.,.,TRBV5-4,TRBJ2-7
TGTGCCAGCAGTCCTATCAGGGGAGGCGACTATGGCTACACCTTC,CASSPIRGGDYGYTF,.,.,TRBV28,TRBJ1-2
TGTGCCAGCAGCGAGACTAGCGGGAGTTACGAGCAGTACTTC,CASSETSGSYEQYF,.,TRBD2,TRBV9,TRBJ2-7
TGCGCCAGCAGCTTTCTAGCGGGAGAAAACACCGGGGAGCTGTTTTTT,CASSFLAGENTGELFF,.,TRBD2,TRBV5-1,TRBJ2-2
TGTGCCAGCAAGGAGCCTAGCGGGGGGCCCTACAATGAGCAGTTCTTC,CASKEPSGGPYNEQFF,once,TRBD2,TRBV19,TRBJ2-1
TGTGCCAGCAGTATCGGTTTTTTGGATCGGGCTTTCTTT,CASSIGFLDRAFF,.,.,TRBV11-2,TRBJ1-1
TGTGCCTGGCGCCCTCCGGGCCGTAAGGGAAATACGCAGTATTTT,CAWRPPGRKGNTQYF,.,.,TRBV30,TRBJ2-3
TGTGCCAGCAGTTACAAGGACAGGGCCTACGAGCAGTACTTC,CASSYKDRAYEQYF,.,TRBD1,TRBV6-5,TRBJ2-7
TGTGCCAGCAGCCCCTATGGCAGGGAAGAGACCCAGTACTTC,CASSPYGREETQYF,.,.,TRBV5-6,TRBJ2-5
TGCAGCGTTCTAATTACAGGGACCGGGGAGCTGTTTTTT,CSVLITGTGELFF,once,.,TRBV29-1,TRBJ2-2
TGTGCCAGCAGCCAAGATCCCTTCGAGACCCAGTACTTC,CASSQDPFETQYF,.,.,TRBV4-2,TRBJ2-5